This T cell receptor beta chain is from a study of blood T cells in healthy people across ages. The V end was cut by 3 bases, the J end by 5 bases, with 13 bases between. The germline CDR1 and CDR2 sequences are DFQATT and SNEGSKA (reference sequence). The CDR3 extends over 13 amino acids. Comments on this clonotype: Antigen specificity is unknown.

PCR was performed a second time for about 7 to 12 cycles using a sample-barcoded 5' primer and a J-beta primer mix. A single record per CDR3 protein comes from TCRdb applying MiXCR to the 5' RACE reads. The repertoire holds roughly 1,100,000 distinct CDR3 sequences, with 20% to 25% as singletons. Researchers isolated at least 6.5 million PBMCs per sample. Broader study findings: Using unsorted PBMCs precluded a conclusive naive versus antigen-experienced comparison.

The sample also formed part of further work on T cells of mothers and their children. That source reports: There was no detection of any persistent microchimeric T cell clones.

The specimen sequenced was blood. This clonotype originated in a girl aged 2 to 9 in good health. The rearrangement joins TRBV20-1 to TRBJ1-2; D unresolved. The CDR3 DNA reads as TGCAGTGCTAGTGCAGGAGATCAATATGGCTACACCTTC. As protein: CSASAGDQYGYTF.